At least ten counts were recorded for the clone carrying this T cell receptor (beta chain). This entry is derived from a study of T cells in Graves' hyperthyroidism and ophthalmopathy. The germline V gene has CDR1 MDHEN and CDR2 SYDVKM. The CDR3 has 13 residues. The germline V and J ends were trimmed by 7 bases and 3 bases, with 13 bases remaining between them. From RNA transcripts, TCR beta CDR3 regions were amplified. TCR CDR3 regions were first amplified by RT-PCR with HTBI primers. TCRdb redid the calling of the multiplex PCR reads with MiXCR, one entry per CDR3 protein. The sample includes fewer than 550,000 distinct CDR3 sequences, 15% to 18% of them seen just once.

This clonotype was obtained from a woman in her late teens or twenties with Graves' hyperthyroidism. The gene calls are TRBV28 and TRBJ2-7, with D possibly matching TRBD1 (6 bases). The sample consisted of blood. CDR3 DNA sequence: TGTGCCAGCAAAAAGGGGGAATACTACGAGCAGTACTTC. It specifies CASKKGEYYEQYF.